This T cell receptor beta chain was identified during a study of shared clonotypes between healthy human individuals (dated by TCRdb to 2018 to 2020). With regard to the full study: The cohort comprised two women and a few men aged 18 to 49 years. For each donor, CD4 naive and CD4 memory were each run on three plates, CD8 naive on two plates, and CD8 memory on one plate. Blood TCR repertoires of about 5 healthy adults were deeply sequenced to estimate repertoire size and the extent of clonotype sharing between individuals. Different laboratories and diverse techniques were used to prepare libraries and sequence TCR repertoires, to increase sequencing depth and limit assay-specific biases. Leukapheresis yielded between about 0.9 and 9.5 billion PBMCs per donor. Summary of the overall study and its limitations: Because the study included only a small number of donors, the genetic and exposure-history diversity represented was limited. Even with the large sequencing depth, rarefaction of the sorted-subset datasets indicated that sequencing was incomplete. Across a handful of donors, around 5.4% of naive CD4, approximately 3.6% of naive CD8, about 2% of memory CD4, and roughly 0.4% of memory CD8 clonotypes were shared. Clonotypes shared by all four sorted-subset donors showed higher generation probabilities than non-shared clonotypes. Based on pairwise subsampling, the degree of clonotype sharing among donors was expected to be affected by sequencing depth. Sampling was restricted to blood, and TCR repertoires in tissues likely differ from the TCR repertoires found in blood. Naive subsets generally had larger estimated clonotype richness than memory subsets.

Points on this clone: Its antigen is still unknown. No base qualities exist here, and no much larger clone lies one base off it.

Donors were healthy HIV-negative adults with no recently reported acute infections or vaccinations. All donors were Caucasian adults living in Nashville, Tennessee, USA. Magnetic negative selection was used to enrich CD4+ T cells, after which naive cells were positively selected on CD45RA and the negative fraction became the memory subset. Blood was collected by leukapheresis, and PBMCs were isolated by Ficoll-Histopaque density gradient centrifugation and then cryopreserved in liquid nitrogen vapor phase. Analytical flow cytometry was used to check the purity and quantity of each magnetically sorted T cell population. From each sorted fraction, genomic DNA was isolated and quantified by UV absorbance on a Nanodrop 2000c. TCR CDR3 regions were amplified from genomic DNA by multiplex PCR using the deep immunoSEQ assay. Extracted genomic DNA from each cell subset was distributed evenly across all wells of several immunoSEQ 96-well plates, and each plate was treated as a replicate. Each replicate PCR for sorted subsets received around 200 ng genomic DNA, equal to roughly 33,000 T cell genomes. Purified libraries were measured with a Qubit 3.0 fluorometer, size-checked on a Bioanalyzer 2100, and measured again with the KAPA Library Quantification kit. A separate single-read 150-cycle Illumina NextSeq 550 flow cell was used to sequence each immunoSEQ 96-well plate. The authors' pipeline ran thus. Because only junctional sequences without quality scores were contained in the immunoSEQ output, filtering matching that applied to full-length reads could not be performed. Sequences were annotated with PyIR, a Python wrapper for IgBLAST v1.9, and V/J genes and CDR3 were assigned using IMGT germline references. Reads with weak V/J assignments (E-value above 1e-6), missing CDR3, stop codons, out-of-frame junctions, or ambiguous translated residues were removed. A V3J clonotype was defined by an identical inferred V gene, J gene, and CDR3 amino acid sequence. Percentage overlap between repertoires was calculated by dividing the number of shared unique clonotypes by the size of the smaller repertoire. Repertoire richness was assessed with RTK rarefaction, the Chao1 estimator, and Recon v2.1 estimates of unobserved clonotypes. Generation probabilities were computed with OLGA for all TCRbeta clonotypes obtained by the gDNA method from a handful of donors. TCRdb took over this immuneACCESS table, retaining in-frame rearrangements with V and J assigned. Such tables are incomplete; in checked studies, under half of the missing clones stem from an unresolved V gene, and the remainder is unexplained. The V and J calls and clone size are taken from that table; D and trimming were inferred from the DNA. Within this sample are 2 million to 2.5 million clones, with roughly 92% of them counted one time only. The ten largest clonotypes hold 0.37% of the sample.

Sample: naive CD4+ T cells from PBMCs. The meaning of the sample's cell subset or site label: CD45RA+ positively selected. The TCR sequence derives from a man aged 18 to 30 in good health. Some clones in this sample may be carry-over from other donors' samples.

The CDR3 sequence is CASSPLGGRANEQFF. The DNA reads as follows: TGTGCCAGTAGCCCATTGGGGGGGAGGGCCAATGAGCAGTTCTTC. The chain uses TRBV19 and TRBJ2-1; the junction holds 7 bases that match TRBD2. The germline V and J ends show losses of 6 bases and 6 bases respectively, and no gene match explains 11 bases of the junction. In the germline V gene (reference sequence), CDR1 corresponds to LNHDA and CDR2 to SQIVND. The CDR3, cysteine through phenylalanine, is 15 amino acids long. The only DNA kept is the CDR3, 45 bases in frame from the first base.